This T cell receptor beta chain is from a study of CD8+ T cells in alopecia areata. cDNA serving as the sequencing template came from extracted, reverse transcribed RNA. Profiled with immunoSEQ multiplex PCR; TCRdb holds only in-frame clones, not every one. The data show about 140,000 clones, around two thirds seen once. PBMCs yielded sorted CD4+ and CD8+ T cells. Comments on this clone: Its target is not known.

Trimming removed 3 bases at V and 5 bases at J, with 23 bases between. CDR1 is SGDLS, CDR2 YYNGEE, per germline. The CDR3 is 17 amino acids. Broader study findings: Scalp lesions, especially in alopecia totalis/universalis, had higher clonality than normal scalp. Against the mouse data, patients shared TCRs less clearly, possibly for HLA reasons.

The chain uses TRBV9 and TRBJ2-5, with D tentatively TRBD2 (5 bases). This receptor was taken from a human donor in good health. Input material: CD8+ T cells sorted from blood. As DNA, the CDR3 is TGTGCCAGCAGCGCTTCGTCCCGGGAACCGTTCTTGGAGACCCAGTACTTC. Translated, it gives CASSASSREPFLETQYF. Supplemented by reference TRBV9 and TRBJ2-5, the full variable domain reads DSGVTQTPKHLITATGQRVTLRCSPRSGDLSVYWYQQSLDQGLQFLIQYYNGEERAKGNILERFSAQQFPDLHSELNLSSLELGDSALYFCASSASSREPFLETQYFGPGTRLLVL.